This T cell receptor (beta chain) was captured in a study of PD-1 blockade in classical Hodgkin lymphoma. Study results and limitations: It was CD4+ TCR diversity, not CD8+, that rose significantly by C4D1. Lower baseline TCR diversity marked trial partial responders and progressors.

Concerning this clone: Its antigen remains unidentified.

Generated by immunoSEQ multiplex PCR, the TCRdb table keeps only in-frame clones and is missing some. The sample yields tens of thousands of clones, 90% to 95% seen once. The CDR3 is 16 residues long. Looked up from germline, CDR1 is SGDLS and CDR2 is YYNGEE. The V and J ends lost 4 bases and 0 bases respectively, with 17 bases between them. Every single patient, without exception, relapsed after autologous stem cell transplantation, and brentuximab vedotin exposure varied. The patients, who had relapsed/refractory classical Hodgkin lymphoma, achieved best responses of complete response, partial response or progressive disease.

This TCR derives from a human donor with classical Hodgkin lymphoma. The sequencing here drew on peripheral blood mononuclear cells (PBMCs), taken at baseline. The rearrangement links TRBV9 to TRBJ2-7; D remains unclear. The DNA of the CDR3 is TGTGCCAGCAGCTATACTCCTCCAGTCTCCTCCTACGAGCAGTACTTC. This translates into CASSYTPPVSSYEQYF.